This T cell receptor beta chain is drawn from a study of blood T cell repertoires in COVID-19. About the study: The United States, Italy and Spain supplied acute and convalescent COVID-19 samples. T cells, B-cell-depleted T cells, or PBMCs supplied cDNA or gDNA.

This clone was seen just once. How the authors handled the data: Nucleated cell number was recorded as an estimate derived from reference gene primer amplification. Repertoires were generated with immunoSEQ multiplex PCR, while TCRdb's copy carries only in-frame clones and drops some. Clone size and the V and J calls come from that table; the DNA yielded D and trimming. The data show roughly 99,000 clones, with 84% seen just once and 4.2% held by the top ten. V lost 5 bases to trimming and J lost 5 bases, with 12 bases between them. This CDR3 is built from 13 residues. Germline CDR1 reads MDHEN; CDR2 reads SYDVKM.

Sample: peripheral blood. The source is a human donor in a cohort sampled during active COVID-19. The gene calls are TRBV28 and TRBJ1-1; TRBD1 is a possible D gene (5 bases). The CDR3 bases are TGTGCCAGCAGTGGGGGGACTGGGACTGAAGCTTTCTTT. This translates into CASSGGTGTEAFF.